This record covers a single TCR beta chain. This sequence may be a read error, since a much larger clone differs from it by one base. The data derive from a study of tumor and adjacent non-tumor tissue in lung cancer. Study summary: Patients were aged roughly 31 to 76, about 10 men and a handful of women, stage I to III.

Three rounds of nested PCR, following a modified ARM-PCR protocol, produced the TCRbeta library. Each CDR3 protein is one row after TCRdb ran MiXCR on the multiplex PCR reads. The profile covers about 44,000 distinct CDR3 sequences, with approximately 59% appearing a single time and roughly 20% taken by the ten largest. Trimming took 5 bases from V and 8 from J; bases not matched to a gene: 8. CDR3 length equals 14 residues. The germline V gene has CDR1 MDHEN and CDR2 SYDVKM. This sample's RNA came from whole unsorted tissue. This non-tumor lung sample came from over 3 cm beyond the tumor edge. Sequenced sample: distant non-tumor lung tissue. This sequence joins TRBV28 and TRBJ2-3; TRBD1 agrees at 9 bases. The sequence derives from a woman between 40 and 50 years old with non-small cell lung cancer. CDR3 bases: TGTGCCAGCAGTCGGGACAGGGAGGCAGGTACGCAGTATTTT. This gives the protein CASSRDREAGTQYF.